The 19 T cell receptor beta chains below come from one sample, sequenced in a study of blood T cell repertoires in COVID-19 (dated by TCRdb to between 2020 and 2021). The method was the immunoSEQ multiplex PCR assay. TCRdb mirrors the immuneACCESS table, restricted to in-frame sequences. Some clones are absent from its copies; in checked studies, under half trace to an unresolved V gene, and the reason for the others is unknown. The sample table shows 150,000 to 200,000 clones, and approximately 80% are seen once. Roughly 2.8% of the sample belongs to the ten largest clones. The sequenced sample consisted of peripheral blood. The receptors originated from a woman between 55 and 75 years old with acute or convalescent COVID-19.

The rearrangement joins TRBV7-2 to TRBJ2-5, with 15 bases fitting TRBD2. This CDR3 comprises 20 residues. Losses at the gene ends were 0 bases for V and 2 bases for J; bases not matched to a gene: 10. The germline V gene has CDR1 SGHTA and CDR2 FQGNSA. CDR3 sequence: CASSLAGTGTSGGRQETQYF. In DNA, the CDR3 is TGTGCCAGCAGCTTAGCCGGTACCGGGACTAGCGGGGGGCGACAAGAGACCCAGTACTTC.

The rearrangement links TRBV3-1 (or the pseudogene TRBV3-2) to TRBJ2-2, with 7 bases fitting TRBD2. The ends lost 3 bases at V and 6 bases at J; junction bases unmatched: 4. Germline V gene data show CDR1 as LGHDT and CDR2 as YNNKEL (reference sequence). The CDR3 spans 14 residues. In DNA form, the CDR3 reads TGTGCCAGCAGCCAGGGGGGGTATTCCGGGGAGCTGTTTTTT. Translating gives CASSQGGYSGELFF.

The V call is TRBV11-2, the J call TRBJ2-4; D perhaps matches TRBD2 (6 bases). V shed 4 bases and J shed 1 base, with 11 bases lying between them. The CDR3 length is 15 residues. Looked up from germline, CDR1 is SGHAT and CDR2 is FQNNGV. CDR3 in DNA: TGTGCCAGCAGCTCCGAGCGGGTGGCCAAAAACATTCAGTACTTC. Its translation is CASSSERVAKNIQYF.

This chain links TRBV2 with TRBJ2-1, with D possibly matching TRBD2 (5 bases). V shed 4 bases and J shed 4 bases, with 14 bases lying between them. CDR1 is SNHLY, CDR2 FYNNEI, per germline. The CDR3 sequence is 15 residues long. The CDR3 region has the DNA TGTGCCAGCAGTGCGGTTACGTCGGGGTACAATGAGCAGTTCTTC. Translating gives CASSAVTSGYNEQFF.

The V call is TRBV24-1, the J call TRBJ2-5; no definite D call. This CDR3 region has 13 residues. V gave up 3 bases and J gave up 7 bases, with 11 bases separating them. The germline CDR1 and CDR2 sequences are KGHDR and SFDVKD. The CDR3 is CATSDPRRGTQYF. In DNA form, the CDR3 reads TGTGCCACCAGTGATCCGAGGAGAGGGACCCAGTACTTC.

The chain carries TRBV10-3 and TRBJ2-7, with TRBD1 matching 8 bases. In germline, CDR1 is ENHRY, CDR2 SYGVKD. V dropped 3 bases and J dropped 2; count of bases not matched to a gene: 3. The CDR3 is 14 amino acids. The CDR3 spells CAISETGGTYEQYF. DNA of the CDR3: TGTGCCATCAGTGAAACAGGGGGTACCTACGAGCAGTACTTC.

In its sample, this clone was seen once. The J gene is TRBJ1-4, the V gene TRBV19, with TRBD1 matching 8 bases. The CDR3 is 15 amino acids. CDR1 and CDR2 from the germline V gene are LNHDA and SQIVND (reference sequence). V was pared by 5 bases and J by 8 bases, with 10 bases of the junction left unmatched. CDR3 bases: TGTGCCAGTAGTCGCTCCGGGACAGGACGAGAAAAACTGTTTTTT. Amino acid sequence: CASSRSGTGREKLFF.

The chain uses TRBV7-6 and TRBJ1-1; TRBD1 agrees at 9 bases. Per germline, CDR1 SGHVS and CDR2 FNYEAQ. The CDR3 is 16 amino acids. The ends lost 3 bases at V and 2 bases at J; junction bases unmatched: 7. CDR3: CASSLVQGATNTEAFF. DNA of the CDR3: TGTGCCAGCAGCTTGGTACAGGGGGCCACCAACACTGAAGCTTTCTTT.

This clone showed up just a few times. The genes are TRBV5-4 and TRBJ2-7; 8 bases are a match to TRBD1. This CDR3 region has 16 residues. Per the germline V gene, CDR1 is SGHNT and CDR2 is YYREEE (reference sequence). V was clipped by 4 bases and J by 6 bases; unmatched bases: 15. The CDR3: CASSLRQGSVKGEQYF. CDR3 DNA sequence: TGTGCCAGCAGCCTAAGACAGGGGTCGGTGAAAGGCGAGCAGTACTTC.

This clone was counted once. The V and J genes are TRBV7-2 and TRBJ2-1; 12 nucleotides align to TRBD2. With 6 bases clipped from V and 3 bases from J, the junction kept 15 bases outside the gene matches. The CDR3 runs to 19 residues. Germline V gene sequence: CDR1 SGHTA, CDR2 FQGNSA. CDR3 sequence reads: CASSHRLAGGTPNYNEQFF. DNA of the CDR3: TGTGCCAGCAGTCATAGGCTAGCGGGGGGGACACCCAACTACAATGAGCAGTTCTTC.

J is TRBJ2-2 and V is TRBV10-3; 13 bases align to TRBD2. CDR3 length equals 16 residues. The ends lost 8 bases at V and 4 bases at J; junction bases unmatched: 7. Germline loops: CDR1 ENHRY, CDR2 SYGVKD. The CDR3 nucleotides are TGTGCCATCGGGACTAGCGGGGCCATCAGCACCGGGGAGCTGTTTTTT. Its translation: CAIGTSGAISTGELFF.

The chain employs TRBV6-1 and TRBJ2-5; D may be TRBD2 (5 bases). From germline, CDR1 is MNHNS and CDR2 SASEGT. This CDR3 has 14 amino acids. Deletions cut 2 bases from V and 4 bases from J, with 11 bases between. The CDR3 loop reads CASSESGNPETQYF. For the CDR3, the DNA is TGTGCCAGCAGTGAATCGGGAAACCCAGAGACCCAGTACTTC.

V usage is TRBV5-1 and J usage is TRBJ2-5, with D possibly TRBD2 on 6 matching bases. V lost 5 bases and J 0 bases, leaving 8 bases between the germline ends. CDR1 is SGHRS, CDR2 YFSETQ, per germline. The CDR3 is 13 amino acids. As DNA, the CDR3 is TGCGCCAGCAGTGGGGGGTACCAAGAGACCCAGTACTTC. This encodes CASSGGYQETQYF.

This chain links TRBV5-1 with TRBJ2-7; 11 bases are shared with TRBD2. Germline V gene lookup returns CDR1 SGHRS and CDR2 YFSETQ. Trimming took 3 bases from V and 0 from J; bases not matched to a gene: 5. CDR3 length: 16 residues. CDR3 residues: CASSWPLAGGSYEQYF. The CDR3 nucleotides read TGCGCCAGCAGCTGGCCCCTAGCGGGGGGCTCCTACGAGCAGTACTTC.

The J gene is TRBJ2-7, the V gene TRBV27; D gene ambiguous. The CDR3 runs to 13 residues. V lost 4 bases to trimming and J lost 1 base, with 8 bases between them. CDR1 is MNHEY, CDR2 SMNVEV, per germline (reference sequence). Here the CDR3 DNA reads TGTGCCAGCAGTTGGGCAGATTCCTACGAGCAGTACTTC. It specifies CASSWADSYEQYF.

This chain joins TRBV9 and TRBJ1-4, with TRBD1 matching over 8 bases. CDR1 and CDR2 from the germline V gene are SGDLS and YYNGEE. CDR3 length: 17 residues. After removal of 0 bases from V and 3 bases from J, the junction contained 7 bases not matched to a gene. The CDR3 DNA is TGTGCCAGCAGCGTAGTCAGGACAGGGACAGCTAATGAAAAACTGTTTTTT. It translates to CASSVVRTGTANEKLFF.

This chain connects TRBV7-6 to TRBJ1-6, with D tentatively TRBD1 (6 bases). CDR3 length equals 15 residues. The V and J ends lost 4 bases and 8 bases respectively, with 15 bases between them. Per the germline V gene, CDR1 is SGHVS and CDR2 is FNYEAQ. CDR3 amino acids: CASSYTDGQHSPLHF. The CDR3 nucleotides are TGTGCCAGCAGCTATACCGACGGACAGCATTCACCCCTCCACTTT.

The CDR3 sequence: CASGPGANRAGNTIYF. In nucleotides, the CDR3 is TGTGCCAGCGGCCCCGGGGCTAACAGGGCCGGAAACACCATATATTTT. The rearrangement uses TRBV7-2 and TRBJ1-3, with a tentative D call TRBD1 (6 bases). The V gene's germline CDR1 is SGHTA and CDR2 FQGNSA. This CDR3 has 16 residues. Deletions cut 8 bases from V and 4 bases from J, with 21 bases between.

This sequence joins TRBV7-9 and TRBJ2-1, with 8 bases lining up with TRBD2. CDR1 and CDR2 (germline): SEHNR, FQNEAQ (reference sequence). CDR3 length equals 16 residues. V was pared by 1 base and J by 2 bases, with 4 bases of the junction left unmatched. The chain's CDR3 is CASSLEGRGAYNEQFF. As DNA, the CDR3 is TGTGCCAGCAGCTTAGAAGGGCGGGGGGCCTACAATGAGCAGTTCTTC.